This T cell receptor (beta chain) was captured in a study of blood T cell repertoires in COVID-19. Study-level information: Both acute and convalescent COVID-19 samples were obtained from the United States, Italy and Spain. The cDNA or gDNA used as material had been derived from T cells, B-cell-depleted T cells, or PBMCs.

This table comes from immunoSEQ multiplex PCR, and its TCRdb copy is limited to in-frame clones, with some not included. This sample has roughly 40,000 clones, with more than 70% found just once. V dropped 4 bases and J dropped 6 bases, with 12 bases sitting between them. The length of the CDR3 is 12 residues. Germline CDR1 and CDR2: SQVTM and ANQGSEA. The sample holds one count of this clone. Sequencing was done on a sample of peripheral blood. This receptor was obtained from a human donor in a cohort sampled during active COVID-19. V is TRBV29-1 and J is TRBJ1-1, with D unresolved. In DNA, the CDR3 is TGCAGCGTTGCGGTATCGAGGGCTGAAGCTTTCTTT. It codes for CSVAVSRAEAFF.